Each of the 19 T cell receptor beta chains below was sequenced from the same sample in a study of shared clonotypes between healthy human individuals. Data came from immunoSEQ multiplex PCR; TCRdb stores just in-frame clones and leaves some out. The profile shows around 750,000 clones, approximately 79% of them singletons. Material for sequencing was memory CD4+ T cells sorted from blood. The subset: CD45RA-negative fraction. The source of these receptors is a woman aged 30 to 39 in good health.

This clone has just one count. The rearrangement joins TRBV6-1 to TRBJ1-5, with TRBD1 matching 7 bases. The germline V gene encodes CDR1 MNHNS and CDR2 SASEGT. With V trimmed by 7 bases and J by 5 bases, 8 bases remained unmatched. This CDR3 comprises 14 residues. The CDR3 region is CASTRQGADQPQHF. The CDR3 DNA reads as TGTGCCAGCACCCGACAGGGTGCGGATCAGCCCCAGCATTTT.

In the case of this clone: This specimen includes other DNA sequences encoding the same CDR3. V is TRBV5-1 and J is TRBJ2-1; possibly TRBD2 for D (5 bases). The V end was cut by 2 bases, the J end by 5 bases, with 8 bases between. Germline CDR1 is SGHRS and CDR2 is YFSETQ. The length of the CDR3 is 13 residues. CDR3 nucleotide sequence: TGCGCCAGCAGCTTAAGCGGAGACAATGAGCAGTTCTTC. Amino acid sequence: CASSLSGDNEQFF.

V usage is TRBV5-6 and J usage is TRBJ1-2; 11 nucleotides align to TRBD1. CDR1 is SGHDT and CDR2 is YYEEEE in the germline V gene. There are 15 residues in the CDR3. V gave up 1 base and J gave up 9 bases; unmatched junction bases: 8. The CDR3, as DNA: TGTGCCAGCAGCTTGCTGGGACAGGGGGACCGAAGCTACACCTTC. It encodes CASSLLGQGDRSYTF.

The V gene is TRBV7-9, the J gene TRBJ2-7, with D hard to call. V was shortened by 5 bases and J by 7 bases, with 12 bases between the two germline ends. The CDR3 sequence is 12 residues long. Germline assignment: CDR1 SEHNR and CDR2 FQNEAQ (reference sequence). Here the CDR3 DNA reads TGTGCCAGCAGCCTCTTACGTGGGGAGCAGTACTTC. Its translation is CASSLLRGEQYF.

The chain employs TRBV19 and TRBJ1-1; D is possibly TRBD1 (5 bases). The CDR3 runs 14 residues. Trimming shortened V by 3 bases and J by 2 bases, and 10 bases separated the two germline ends. Germline V gives CDR1 LNHDA, CDR2 SQIVND (reference sequence). CDR3 in amino acids: CASSMGWDNTEAFF. CDR3 in DNA: TGTGCCAGTAGTATGGGTTGGGACAACACTGAAGCTTTCTTT.

This clone was counted ten times or more. J is TRBJ2-1 and V is TRBV20-1; D unclear. This CDR3 contains 11 residues. In germline, CDR1 is DFQATT, CDR2 SNEGSKA (reference sequence). Trimming left V 4 bases short and J 12 bases short, with 13 bases between. CDR3 sequence (DNA): TGCAGTGCTAACGGGCCCACAGCGCAGTTCTTC. Its translation: CSANGPTAQFF.

The V and J genes are TRBV2 and TRBJ2-3, with D possibly TRBD2 on 7 matching bases. The CDR3 loop spans 12 amino acids. Trimming cost V 6 bases and J 12 bases, with 16 bases left between them. CDR1 SNHLY and CDR2 FYNNEI come from the germline V gene. CDR3 residues: CASSPKGGSQYF. CDR3 DNA: TGTGCCAGCAGCCCAAAGGGGGGGAGTCAGTATTTT.

The chain carries TRBV28 and TRBJ1-2; no definite D call. From germline, CDR1 is MDHEN and CDR2 SYDVKM. The germline V and J ends were trimmed by 7 bases and 4 bases, with 16 bases remaining between them. This CDR3 has 14 residues. CDR3 sequence reads: CASNKAAPIYGYTF. The CDR3 DNA is TGTGCCAGCAATAAGGCCGCCCCAATCTATGGCTACACCTTC.

This chain joins TRBV28 and TRBJ2-7; 10 bases fit TRBD2. The CDR3 is 16 residues long. Germline V lookup: CDR1 MDHEN, CDR2 SYDVKM. V lost 4 bases and J lost 3; bases outside the gene matches: 9. DNA for the CDR3: TGTGCCAGCAGTTCCTCAGGAGCGGGAGGGTACTACGAGCAGTACTTC. Its translation: CASSSSGAGGYYEQYF.

This rearrangement joins TRBV11-2 to TRBJ2-7; 11 bases line up with TRBD2. Germline CDR1 reads SGHAT; CDR2 reads FQNNGV. The ends lost 3 bases at V and 4 bases at J; junction bases unmatched: 5. This CDR3 is 15 amino acids long. The CDR3 loop is CASSFPTSGSYEQYF. CDR3 nucleotide sequence: TGTGCCAGCAGCTTCCCAACTAGCGGGAGTTACGAGCAGTACTTC. Variable domain in full (rest from reference TRBV11-2 and TRBJ2-7): EAGVAQSPRYKIIEKRQSVAFWCNPISGHATLYWYQQILGQGPKLLIQFQNNGVVDDSQLPKDRFSAERLKGVDSTLKIQPAKLEDSAVYLCASSFPTSGSYEQYFGPGTRLTVT.

In its sample, this clone was seen a few times. The sample has other DNA sequences that encode this CDR3 too. The V call is TRBV19, the J call TRBJ2-2; tentative D call: TRBD1 (6 bases). Trimming left V 3 bases short and J 4 bases short, with 12 bases between. CDR1 is LNHDA, CDR2 SQIVND, per germline (reference sequence). This CDR3 spans 15 amino acids. The CDR3 sequence is CASSIGAGVTGELFF. DNA for the CDR3: TGTGCCAGTAGTATTGGGGCAGGGGTCACCGGGGAGCTGTTTTTT.

This clone was found once. The V call is TRBV10-3, the J call TRBJ2-4; D is perhaps TRBD2 (5 bases). CDR1 ENHRY and CDR2 SYGVKD come from the germline V gene. The CDR3 is 14 residues long. Between the trimmed V and J ends, which lost 4 bases and 0 bases, there was a span of 7 bases. The CDR3 region is CAISAGLAKNIQYF. In nucleotides, the CDR3 is TGTGCCATCAGTGCAGGACTAGCCAAAAACATTCAGTACTTC.

The chain joins TRBV7-2 to TRBJ1-1; D possibly corresponds to TRBD1 (6 bases). Germline CDR1 reads SGHTA; CDR2 reads FQGNSA. The length of the CDR3 is 16 residues. The germline V and J ends were trimmed by 3 bases and 5 bases, with 19 bases remaining between them. CDR3 loop: CASSFVGGGAGTEAFF. In nucleotides, the CDR3 is TGTGCCAGCAGCTTTGTCGGGGGGGGCGCAGGGACTGAAGCTTTCTTT.

The table lists this clone with a few counts. Other nucleotide sequences from this sample produce the same CDR3. The chain recombines TRBV20-1 with TRBJ2-3, with D unresolved. Germline-derived CDR1 and CDR2 are DFQATT and SNEGSKA (reference sequence). The CDR3 is 11 residues long. V gave up 3 bases and J gave up 3 bases, with 4 bases separating them. CDR3 amino acids: CSARKTDTQYF. The CDR3 nucleotides are TGCAGTGCTAGGAAAACAGATACGCAGTATTTT.

V is TRBV19 and J is TRBJ1-2; 9 nucleotides line up with TRBD1. The CDR3 loop spans 14 amino acids. CDR1 is LNHDA and CDR2 is SQIVND in the germline V gene (reference sequence). V shed 8 bases, J shed 1 base, and the junction held 5 bases outside the gene matches. The CDR3, as DNA: TGTGCCAGTTCCGGGACAGGGCTTAACTATGGCTACACCTTC. Its translation is CASSGTGLNYGYTF.

The rearrangement joins TRBV25-1 to TRBJ2-3, with D perhaps assigned TRBD1 or TRBD2 (5 bases each). The CDR3 extends over 15 amino acids. V was cut by 2 bases and J by 0 bases, with 9 bases left in between. Germline V gives CDR1 MGHDK, CDR2 SYGVNS. CDR3: CASSERGVSTDTQYF. CDR3 DNA: TGTGCCAGCAGTGAAAGAGGGGTGAGCACAGATACGCAGTATTTT.

CDR3 nucleotides: TGTGCCAGCAGACAAAACAGGGGGCAAGGCTATGGCTACACCTTC. It is translated as CASRQNRGQGYGYTF. The rearrangement uses TRBV7-9 and TRBJ1-2; TRBD1 agrees at 9 bases. The CDR3 runs to 15 residues. The trim removed 6 bases at V and 4 bases at J, leaving 9 bases unmatched. The germline CDR1 and CDR2 sequences are SEHNR and FQNEAQ (reference sequence).

The V gene is TRBV9, the J gene TRBJ2-1, with D possibly matching TRBD2 (5 bases). In germline, CDR1 is SGDLS, CDR2 YYNGEE. V was shortened by 1 base and J by 8 bases, with 10 bases between the two germline ends. The CDR3 consists of 13 residues. The CDR3 nucleotides are TGTGCCAGCAGCGTATGGTCCGGGGATGAGCAGTTCTTC. The encoded protein is CASSVWSGDEQFF.

The rearrangement uses TRBV4-2 and TRBJ2-2; D gene ambiguous. V was shortened by 1 base and J by 9 bases, with 6 bases between the two germline ends. The CDR3 totals 12 residues. Germline V gene data show CDR1 as LGHNA and CDR2 as YNFKEQ. The CDR3 spells CASSQGLRELFF. The DNA for the CDR3 is TGTGCCAGCAGCCAAGGCCTCCGGGAGCTGTTTTTT.